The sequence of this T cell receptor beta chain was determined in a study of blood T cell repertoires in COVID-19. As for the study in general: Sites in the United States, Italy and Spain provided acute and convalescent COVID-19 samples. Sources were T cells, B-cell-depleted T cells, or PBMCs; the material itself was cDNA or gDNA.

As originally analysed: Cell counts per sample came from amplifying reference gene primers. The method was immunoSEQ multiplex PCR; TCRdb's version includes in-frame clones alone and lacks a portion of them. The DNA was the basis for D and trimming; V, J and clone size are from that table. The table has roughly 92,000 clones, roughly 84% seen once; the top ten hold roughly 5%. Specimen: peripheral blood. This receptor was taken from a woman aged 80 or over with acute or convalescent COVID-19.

CDR3 loop: CASSPQRGQYNEQFF. In nucleotides, the CDR3 is TGTGCCAGCAGCCCCCAGCGGGGGCAGTACAATGAGCAGTTCTTC. The chain has TRBV9 and TRBJ2-1; 8 bases align to TRBD2. CDR3 length: 15 amino acids. The V gene end was trimmed by 4 bases and the J gene end by 4 bases; junction bases not matched to a gene: 7. In germline, CDR1 is SGDLS, CDR2 YYNGEE.